Below are 23 T cell receptor beta chains sequenced from a single sample in a study of T cell repertoires in cytomegalovirus infection. TCRdb recomputed calls from the reads with MiXCR, one row per CDR3 protein. The repertoire holds tens of thousands of distinct CDR3 sequences, with 20% to 25% as singletons. The antigens these receptors bind are not known. The sample comprised PBMCs, sequenced either directly or after in vitro stimulation (not recorded which). These receptors all come from a human donor in good health (CMV status not recorded). Some clones in this sample may be carry-over from other donors' samples.

This clonotype was seen repeatedly, ten times or more. The genes are TRBV7-2 and TRBJ2-7, with D hard to call. This CDR3 has 13 residues. Germline CDR1 SGHTA, CDR2 FQGNSA. Trimming cost V 1 base and J 0 bases, with 4 bases left between them. The CDR3, as DNA: TGTGCCAGCAGCTTAGGTCGCTCCTACGAGCAGTACTTC. Translation gives CASSLGRSYEQYF.

This clonotype was observed a few times. The rearrangement joins TRBV19 to TRBJ2-1; TRBD2 matches 8 bases. V lost 3 bases and J lost 8; bases outside the gene matches: 12. This CDR3 contains 16 residues. CDR1 is LNHDA and CDR2 is SQIVND in the germline V gene (reference sequence). CDR3 nucleotides: TGTGCCAGTAGTATTAGGAGCGGGAGAGTTTATCATGAGCAGTTCTTC. This encodes CASSIRSGRVYHEQFF.

This clonotype was counted many times. The V and J genes are TRBV10-3 and TRBJ2-3, with D possibly being TRBD1 (6 bases). The CDR3 runs 14 residues. The V gene lost 2 bases and the J gene lost 6 bases, with 12 bases spanning the gap. Per germline, CDR1 ENHRY and CDR2 SYGVKD. The CDR3 nucleotides read TGTGCCATCAGTGAGACACAGGGATCGGATACGCAGTATTTT. It specifies CAISETQGSDTQYF.

This clonotype turned up a few times. V is TRBV6-2 or TRBV6-3 and J is TRBJ2-7, with TRBD2 identical over 7 bases. The germline V gene has CDR1 MNHEY and CDR2 SVGEGT. This CDR3 contains 16 residues. The V and J ends lost 5 bases and 1 base, in that order; junction bases with no gene match: 11. The DNA for the CDR3 is TGTGCCAGCAGTCAAACAGCGGGGTCCGGTTCCTACGAGCAGTACTTC. It codes for CASSQTAGSGSYEQYF.

The chain carries TRBV5-1 and TRBJ2-3; D perhaps matches TRBD1 (5 bases). The germline V and J ends were trimmed by 0 bases and 4 bases, with 12 bases remaining between them. Germline CDR1 and CDR2: SGHRS and YFSETQ. CDR3 length: 15 residues. The CDR3 nucleotides are TGCGCCAGCAGCTTGGTACCAGGGATCCCAGATACGCAGTATTTT. Translation gives CASSLVPGIPDTQYF.

The chain combines TRBV6-5 with TRBJ2-5; the D gene is possibly TRBD1 (5 bases). V lost 6 bases and J 2 bases, leaving 13 bases between the germline ends. Looked up from germline, CDR1 is MNHEY and CDR2 is SVGAGI. The CDR3 extends over 14 amino acids. The CDR3 spells CASRPGQAQETQYF. The CDR3 DNA reads TGTGCCAGCAGACCCGGACAAGCACAAGAGACCCAGTACTTC.

The chain recombines TRBV6-1 with TRBJ2-5; no clear D gene. Germline lookup yields CDR1 MNHNS and CDR2 SASEGT. This CDR3 spans 15 amino acids. Deletions cut 7 bases from V and 2 bases from J, with 17 bases between. The CDR3 sequence: CASTLPSRMQETQYF. The CDR3 nucleotides read TGTGCCAGCACCCTCCCGTCGAGAATGCAAGAGACCCAGTACTTC.

The chain is built from TRBV30 and TRBJ2-7; the match to TRBD1 covers 8 bases. The CDR3 is made up of 14 amino acids. Unmatched junction bases numbered 6, after V lost 2 bases and J lost 3 bases. CDR1 and CDR2 from the germline V gene are GTSNPN and SVGIG (reference sequence). Written as DNA, the CDR3 is TGTGCCTGGAGTAGCACAGGGGGTTACTACGAGCAGTACGTC. This codes for CAWSSTGGYYEQYV.

This clonotype came up a few times. V usage is TRBV12-3 or TRBV12-4 and J usage is TRBJ1-1, with D unclear. The CDR3 spans 13 residues. V was clipped by 1 base and J by 7 bases, with 10 bases between them. CDR3 DNA sequence: TGTGCCAGCAGTTTAGGGGCCGGGAGTGAAGCTTTCTTT. It specifies CASSLGAGSEAFF.

This chain joins TRBV18 and TRBJ2-2; 13 bases fit TRBD2. Germline V CDR1 and CDR2: KGHSH, LQKENI. Trimming cost V 5 bases and J 6 bases; bases outside gene matches: 6. CDR3 length: 16 amino acids. As DNA, the CDR3 is TGTGCCAGCTCATCCCGACTAGCGGGAGGTTCCGGGGAGCTGTTTTTT. As protein: CASSSRLAGGSGELFF. The full variable domain, its missing parts supplied by reference TRBV18 and TRBJ2-2, is NAGVMQNPRHLVRRRGQEARLRCSPMKGHSHVYWYRQLPEEGLKFMVYLQKENIIDESGMPKERFSAEFPKEGPSILRIQQVVRGDSAAYFCASSSRLAGGSGELFFGEGSRLTVL.

This clonotype was picked up a small number of times. The chain uses TRBV19 and TRBJ2-2; 8 nucleotides line up with TRBD1. The J segment lost 4 bases and the V segment lost 6 bases, leaving 10 bases of the junction unmatched. Germline V gives CDR1 LNHDA, CDR2 SQIVND (reference sequence). The CDR3 covers 16 residues. CDR3 sequence: CASSLGQGGGTGELFF. The CDR3 DNA is TGTGCCAGTAGCCTAGGACAGGGAGGAGGCACCGGGGAGCTGTTTTTT.

Only a few counts were recorded for this clonotype. The V call is TRBV5-1, the J call TRBJ2-1; D possibly corresponds to TRBD2 (6 bases). V was clipped by 4 bases and J by 0 bases, with 11 bases between them. The CDR3 contains 15 residues. Germline CDR1 and CDR2: SGHRS and YFSETQ. Here the CDR3 DNA reads TGCGCCAGCAGCCGGGACTCCAGCTCCTACAATGAGCAGTTCTTC. Its translation is CASSRDSSSYNEQFF.

This clonotype was observed a handful of times. The chain carries TRBV7-2 and TRBJ2-7; TRBD1 might be the D (6 bases). The CDR3 has 15 amino acids. CDR1 SGHTA and CDR2 FQGNSA come from the germline V gene. V shed 5 bases and J shed 0 bases, with 14 bases lying between them. The CDR3 bases are TGTGCCAGCAGCCGAAATATGGGGGCCTCCTACGAGCAGTACTTC. It codes for CASSRNMGASYEQYF.

The genes are TRBV7-2 and TRBJ2-7; D might be TRBD2 (6 bases). Germline V gene lookup returns CDR1 SGHTA and CDR2 FQGNSA. V lost 9 bases and J 2 bases, leaving 20 bases between the germline ends. CDR3 length equals 15 residues. The CDR3 region is CASTLKEGLPYEQYF. The DNA for the CDR3 is TGTGCCAGTACCTTGAAGGAGGGGCTCCCCTACGAGCAGTACTTC.

The V and J genes are TRBV7-3 and TRBJ1-1; D ambiguous. Trimming took 2 bases from V and 1 from J, leaving 8 bases between them. This CDR3 is built from 14 residues. Germline loops: CDR1 SGHTA, CDR2 FQGTGA. This CDR3 reads CASSLAGGNTEAFF. The CDR3 coding sequence is TGTGCCAGCAGCTTAGCAGGTGGGAACACTGAAGCTTTCTTT.

This chain uses TRBV2 with TRBJ2-7; the D gene is possibly TRBD1 (6 bases). The V end lost 7 bases, the J end lost 2 bases, and 15 bases lay between the germline ends. This CDR3 contains 14 residues. The germline V gene has CDR1 SNHLY and CDR2 FYNNEI. This CDR3 reads CASIIGGDPYEQYF. The CDR3 nucleotides are TGTGCCAGCATCATAGGGGGAGACCCCTACGAGCAGTACTTC. Drawing the rest from reference TRBV2 and TRBJ2-7, the complete variable domain is EPEVTQTPSHQVTQMGQEVILRCVPISNHLYFYWYRQILGQKVEFLVSFYNNEISEKSEIFDDQFSVERPDGSNFTLKIRSTKLEDSAMYFCASIIGGDPYEQYFGPGTRLTVT.

This clonotype turned up a few times. This rearrangement joins TRBV7-4 to TRBJ2-1; D is uncertain. The V and J ends lost 1 base and 10 bases respectively, with 8 bases between them. Per the germline V gene, CDR1 is SGHVT and CDR2 is SQSDAQ. This CDR3 has 12 amino acids. The CDR3 sequence is CASSLVLWEQFF. CDR3 DNA sequence: TGTGCCAGCAGCTTAGTGCTGTGGGAGCAGTTCTTC.

The chain has TRBV6-2 or TRBV6-3 and TRBJ1-1; D may be TRBD1 (5 bases). The V end was cut by 6 bases, the J end by 3 bases, with 17 bases between. This CDR3 has 15 amino acids. Germline V gene data show CDR1 as MNHEY and CDR2 as SVGEGT. CDR3 region: CASSRTGLMDTEAFF. The CDR3 region has the DNA TGTGCCAGCAGCCGAACGGGGCTGATGGACACTGAAGCTTTCTTT.

This clonotype has a handful of counts. The chain is built from TRBV20-1 and TRBJ2-1, with D possibly TRBD2 on 5 matching bases. This CDR3 comprises 10 residues. Germline CDR1 DFQATT, CDR2 SNEGSKA (reference sequence). The V and J ends lost 6 bases and 8 bases respectively, with 8 bases between them. CDR3 protein: CSAARDEQFF. Written as DNA, the CDR3 is TGCAGTGCGGCGCGGGATGAGCAGTTCTTC.

Only a few counts were recorded for this clonotype. This rearrangement joins TRBV9 to TRBJ1-4; D remains unclear. The CDR3 sequence is 15 residues long. Between the trimmed V and J ends, which lost 2 bases and 3 bases, there was a span of 11 bases. Germline V gene data show CDR1 as SGDLS and CDR2 as YYNGEE. The CDR3, as DNA: TGTGCCAGCAGCGTCTCCTACCCCGCTAATGAAAAACTGTTTTTT. Encoded protein: CASSVSYPANEKLFF.

The genes are TRBV28 and TRBJ2-7; perhaps TRBD2 as D (5 bases). Between the trimmed V and J ends, which lost 7 bases and 2 bases, there was a span of 6 bases. The CDR3 loop spans 11 amino acids. CDR1 MDHEN and CDR2 SYDVKM come from the germline V gene. CDR3 loop: CASMRAYEQYF. In nucleotides, the CDR3 is TGTGCCAGCATGCGGGCCTACGAGCAGTACTTC.

This chain uses TRBV29-1 with TRBJ2-5; D is ambiguous. Trimming left V 4 bases short and J 5 bases short, with 11 bases between. Looked up from germline, CDR1 is SQVTM and CDR2 is ANQGSEA. The CDR3 runs 12 residues. The CDR3 nucleotides read TGCAGCGTTGGGTACGGTGGGGAGACCCAGTACTTC. Its translation is CSVGYGGETQYF.

Ten or more counts support this clonotype. The CDR3 nucleotides are TGTGCCAGCAGCTTAAAGGCTAACTATGGCTACACCTTC. Residues: CASSLKANYGYTF. This chain joins TRBV7-8 and TRBJ1-2; D is ambiguous. The CDR3 totals 13 residues. Trimming removed 2 bases from V and 0 bases from J, with 4 bases in between. Per germline, CDR1 SGHVS and CDR2 FQNEAQ.